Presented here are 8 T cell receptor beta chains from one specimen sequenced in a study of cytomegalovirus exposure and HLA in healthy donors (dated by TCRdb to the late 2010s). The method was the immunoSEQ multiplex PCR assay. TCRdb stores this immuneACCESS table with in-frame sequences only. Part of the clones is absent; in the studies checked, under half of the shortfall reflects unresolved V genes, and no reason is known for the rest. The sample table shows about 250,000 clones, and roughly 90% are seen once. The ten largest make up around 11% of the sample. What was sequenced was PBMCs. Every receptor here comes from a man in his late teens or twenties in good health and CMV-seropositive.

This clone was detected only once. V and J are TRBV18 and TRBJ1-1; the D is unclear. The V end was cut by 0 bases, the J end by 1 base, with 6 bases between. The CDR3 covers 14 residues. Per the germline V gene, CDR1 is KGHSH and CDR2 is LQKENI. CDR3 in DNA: TGTGCCAGCTCACCACCGAACGGGAACACTGAAGCTTTCTTT. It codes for CASSPPNGNTEAFF.

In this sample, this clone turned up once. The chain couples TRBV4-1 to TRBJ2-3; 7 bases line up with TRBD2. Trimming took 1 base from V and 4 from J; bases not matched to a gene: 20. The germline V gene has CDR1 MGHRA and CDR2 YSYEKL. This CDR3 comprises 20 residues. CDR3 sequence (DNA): TGCGCCAGCAGCCAAGGATTCTCCCTAGAAGGGACTAAAGGCGCAGATACGCAGTATTTT. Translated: CASSQGFSLEGTKGADTQYF.

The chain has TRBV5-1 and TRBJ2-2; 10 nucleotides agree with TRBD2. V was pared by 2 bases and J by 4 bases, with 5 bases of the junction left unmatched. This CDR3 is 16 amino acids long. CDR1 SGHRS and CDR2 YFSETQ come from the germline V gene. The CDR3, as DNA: TGCGCCAGCAGCTTTCAAGCGGGAGGGCCCACCGGGGAGCTGTTTTTT. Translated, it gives CASSFQAGGPTGELFF.

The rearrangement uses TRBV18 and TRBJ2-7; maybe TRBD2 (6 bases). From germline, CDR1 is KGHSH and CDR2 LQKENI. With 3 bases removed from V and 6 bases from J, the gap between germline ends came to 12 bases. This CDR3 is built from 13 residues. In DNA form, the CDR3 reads TGTGCCAGCTCACCTGAGCTGGGGGGCGAGCAGTACTTC. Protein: CASSPELGGEQYF.

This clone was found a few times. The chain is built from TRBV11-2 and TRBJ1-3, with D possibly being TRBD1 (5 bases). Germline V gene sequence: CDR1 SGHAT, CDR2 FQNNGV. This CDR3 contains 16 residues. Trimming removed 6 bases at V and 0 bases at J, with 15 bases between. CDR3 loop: CASSSGGSNSGNTIYF. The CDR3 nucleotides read TGTGCCAGCAGTTCTGGGGGGAGTAACTCTGGAAACACCATATATTTT.

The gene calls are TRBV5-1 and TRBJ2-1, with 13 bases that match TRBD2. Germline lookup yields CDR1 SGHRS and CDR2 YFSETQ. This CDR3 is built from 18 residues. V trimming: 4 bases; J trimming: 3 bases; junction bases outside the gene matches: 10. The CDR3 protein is CASSPFGTSGTGYNEQFF. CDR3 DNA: TGCGCCAGCAGCCCGTTCGGGACTAGCGGGACAGGCTACAATGAGCAGTTCTTC.

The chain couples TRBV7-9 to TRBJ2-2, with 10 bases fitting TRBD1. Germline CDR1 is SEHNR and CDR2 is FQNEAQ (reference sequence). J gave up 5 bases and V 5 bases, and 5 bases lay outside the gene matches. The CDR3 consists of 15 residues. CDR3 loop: CASSGRTGGTGELFF. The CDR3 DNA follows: TGTGCCAGCAGCGGACGGACAGGGGGAACCGGGGAGCTGTTTTTT.

DNA of the CDR3: TGTGCTAGTGGCGGACAGAAGACCTTAAACTCTGGAAACACCATATATTTT. Amino acids: CASGGQKTLNSGNTIYF. The V and J genes are TRBV12-5 and TRBJ1-3; perhaps TRBD1 as D (6 bases). In germline, CDR1 is LGHNT, CDR2 FRNRAP. This CDR3 contains 17 residues. V was shortened by 6 bases and J by 0 bases, with 18 bases between the two germline ends.